Below, 21 T cell receptor beta chains from the same sample are listed, as sequenced in a study of T cells in tumors after PD-1 blockade. Libraries were prepared by immunoSEQ multiplex PCR; TCRdb keeps only in-frame clonotypes and omits some of them. Of approximately 60,000 clones in the sample, approximately 79% were seen once. Sequencing used PBMCs, obtained after anti-PD-1 treatment. The receptors come from a human donor with basal cell carcinoma.

The rearrangement joins TRBV10-3 to TRBJ2-5, with a tentative D call TRBD1 (6 bases). CDR1 and CDR2 (germline): ENHRY, SYGVKD. The CDR3 length is 15 residues. V was cut by 0 bases and J by 3 bases, with 11 bases left in between. CDR3 coding DNA: TGTGCCATCAGTGAGTCGAGGAACAGGGAAGAGACCCAGTACTTC. It is translated as CAISESRNREETQYF.

The gene calls are TRBV30 and TRBJ1-2; D might be TRBD1 (5 bases). The CDR3 length is 15 residues. Germline CDR1 is GTSNPN and CDR2 is SVGIG (reference sequence). Trimming removed 0 bases from V and 8 bases from J, with 19 bases in between. Written as DNA, the CDR3 is TGTGCCTGGAGTGTACCGGGACCACCAAGGGGAGGCTACACCTTC. This codes for CAWSVPGPPRGGYTF. Full variable domain (outside the CDR3, taken from reference TRBV30 and TRBJ1-2): SQTIHQWPATLVQPVGSPLSLECTVEGTSNPNLYWYRQAAGRGLQLLFYSVGIGQISSEVPQNLSASRPQDRQFILSSKKLLLSDSGFYLCAWSVPGPPRGGYTFGSGTRLTVV.

The V call is TRBV20-1, the J call TRBJ1-1; D is undetermined. The V end lost 7 bases, the J end lost 8 bases, and 11 bases lay between the germline ends. The length of the CDR3 is 10 residues. Germline loops: CDR1 DFQATT, CDR2 SNEGSKA (reference sequence). DNA for the CDR3: TGCAGTGTTCGAACCAGGGAAGCTTTCTTT. Translation gives CSVRTREAFF.

The chain joins TRBV6-2 or TRBV6-3 to TRBJ1-2, with no clear D. This CDR3 has 14 amino acids. V was shortened by 0 bases and J by 2 bases, with 7 bases between the two germline ends. CDR1 and CDR2 from the germline V gene are MNHEY and SVGEGT. CDR3: CASSYSEANYGYTF. Written as DNA, the CDR3 is TGTGCCAGCAGTTACTCGGAGGCAAACTATGGCTACACCTTC.

This rearrangement joins TRBV19 to TRBJ2-7, with D possibly being TRBD2 (6 bases). Germline CDR1 reads LNHDA; CDR2 reads SQIVND (reference sequence). Trimming removed 5 bases from V and 5 bases from J, with 10 bases in between. The CDR3 covers 12 residues. The CDR3, as DNA: TGTGCCAGTAGTCCAACTAGCAACGAGCAGTACTTC. This sequence encodes CASSPTSNEQYF.

The chain employs TRBV5-1 and TRBJ2-1; 15 bases align to TRBD2. V was clipped by 4 bases and J by 5 bases; unmatched bases: 4. Germline V gene data show CDR1 as SGHRS and CDR2 as YFSETQ. The CDR3 runs 16 residues. CDR3 in amino acids: CASSQGTSGGNNEQFF. In DNA form, the CDR3 reads TGCGCCAGCAGCCAAGGGACTAGCGGGGGGAACAATGAGCAGTTCTTC. Filled out from reference TRBV5-1 and TRBJ2-1, the complete variable domain reads KAGVTQTPRYLIKTRGQQVTLSCSPISGHRSVSWYQQTPGQGLQFLFEYFSETQRNKGNFPGRFSGRQFSNSRSEMNVSTLELGDSALYLCASSQGTSGGNNEQFFGPGTRLTVL.

DNA for the CDR3: TGTGCCAGCAGATCAGACCGGGGCGGATACGAGCAGTACTTC. As protein: CASRSDRGGYEQYF. This chain links TRBV7-8 with TRBJ2-7; D may correspond to TRBD1 or TRBD2 (5 bases each). The CDR3 contains 14 residues. The ends were cut back, 6 bases at V and 4 bases at J, with 16 bases in the middle. Germline V gives CDR1 SGHVS, CDR2 FQNEAQ.

CDR3 nucleotides: TGTGCCAGCAGCCAGAAGGACAGGGCGGCTGGCTACACCTTC. Protein: CASSQKDRAAGYTF. The chain uses TRBV4-2 and TRBJ1-2; 8 nucleotides agree with TRBD1. The junction had 7 bases not matched to a gene; V was cut back by 3 bases and J by 7 bases. From germline, CDR1 is LGHNA and CDR2 YNFKEQ. The CDR3 is made up of 14 amino acids.

The chain has TRBV19 and TRBJ1-1; D is undetermined. The CDR3 contains 15 residues. Trimming removed 3 bases at V and 1 base at J, with 12 bases between. In germline, CDR1 is LNHDA, CDR2 SQIVND (reference sequence). The CDR3 is CASSIWASSNTEAFF. In DNA form, the CDR3 reads TGTGCCAGTAGTATCTGGGCCTCCTCGAACACTGAAGCTTTCTTT.

A few counts support this clone. The chain combines TRBV10-3 with TRBJ2-1, with 10 bases fitting TRBD1. J gave up 4 bases and V 5 bases, and 5 bases lay outside the gene matches. The CDR3 is 15 amino acids. Germline V CDR1 and CDR2: ENHRY, SYGVKD. The CDR3 protein is CAISLGQGDYNEQFF. CDR3 DNA: TGTGCCATCAGTTTAGGACAGGGGGATTACAATGAGCAGTTCTTC.

This clone has more than one count but fewer than ten. The chain joins TRBV6-5 to TRBJ1-2, with 7 nucleotides matching TRBD1. Germline loops: CDR1 MNHEY, CDR2 SVGAGI. The CDR3 has 15 amino acids. With V trimmed by 1 base and J by 4 bases, 6 bases remained unmatched. The CDR3 reads CASSYYRDRGYGYTF. The CDR3 DNA is TGTGCCAGCAGTTACTACCGGGACAGAGGCTATGGCTACACCTTC.

V usage is TRBV28 and J usage is TRBJ1-4, with TRBD1 matching over 10 bases. J lost 11 bases, V lost 7 bases, and 10 bases had no gene match. The V gene's germline CDR1 is MDHEN and CDR2 SYDVKM. There are 14 residues in the CDR3. The CDR3: CASTTGDRGRKLFF. The CDR3 DNA reads as TGTGCCAGCACCACGGGGGACAGGGGTCGGAAACTGTTTTTT. The full variable domain, in which reference TRBV28 and TRBJ1-4 provide the parts outside the CDR3, is DVKVTQSSRYLVKRTGEKVFLECVQDMDHENMFWYRQDPGLGLRLIYFSYDVKMKEKGDIPEGYSVSREKKERFSLILESASTNQTSMYLCASTTGDRGRKLFFGSGTQLSVL.

The rearrangement joins TRBV27 to TRBJ1-2; D not resolved. The CDR3 is 15 amino acids. CDR1 and CDR2 from the germline V gene are MNHEY and SMNVEV (reference sequence). Trimming pared 2 bases from V and 7 bases from J, leaving 17 bases between. CDR3 nucleotides: TGTGCCAGCAGTTTAACCTCAAGTCGGGCCGGTGGCTACACCTTC. As protein: CASSLTSSRAGGYTF.

This chain links TRBV6-1 with TRBJ1-1, with D perhaps TRBD1 (5 bases). V was clipped by 6 bases and J by 1 base, with 24 bases between them. The germline V gene encodes CDR1 MNHNS and CDR2 SASEGT. This CDR3 comprises 18 residues. The CDR3 DNA reads TGTGCCAGCAGAGAACTTGGACACACCTACACTACGAACACTGAAGCTTTCTTT. Its translation: CASRELGHTYTTNTEAFF.

This clone appeared a few times. This rearrangement joins TRBV28 to TRBJ2-5, with D unclear. In germline, CDR1 is MDHEN, CDR2 SYDVKM. The V end lost 2 bases, the J end lost 1 base, and 11 bases lay between the germline ends. The CDR3 sequence is 15 residues long. The CDR3 loop is CASSLIGKPQETQYF. The CDR3 bases are TGTGCCAGCAGTTTAATTGGCAAACCCCAAGAGACCCAGTACTTC.

The chain links TRBV7-9 to TRBJ2-7; 7 nucleotides agree with TRBD1. This CDR3 contains 14 residues. Germline-derived CDR1 and CDR2 are SEHNR and FQNEAQ (reference sequence). Trimming at V came to 5 bases and at J to 6 bases, leaving 10 bases not matched to a gene. The CDR3 is CASSPTGQLLEQYF. In DNA form, the CDR3 reads TGTGCCAGCAGCCCAACGGGACAGTTGCTCGAGCAGTACTTC.

This clone was detected a few times. This rearrangement joins TRBV29-1 to TRBJ2-3; D is tentatively TRBD1 or TRBD2 (5 bases each). The ends were cut back, 4 bases at V and 4 bases at J, with 15 bases in the middle. Germline CDR1 SQVTM, CDR2 ANQGSEA. There are 14 residues in the CDR3. The CDR3 region is CSVGSRDVSDTQYF. The DNA for the CDR3 is TGCAGCGTTGGCTCCAGGGACGTGTCAGATACGCAGTATTTT.

V is TRBV11-3 and J is TRBJ2-2, with 10 bases lining up with TRBD1. This CDR3 comprises 15 residues. The junction had 3 bases not matched to a gene; V was cut back by 2 bases and J by 6 bases. The germline V gene encodes CDR1 SGHNT and CDR2 YENEEA. In DNA form, the CDR3 reads TGTGCCAGCAGCTTAACCGGGACAGGGGCCGGGGAGCTGTTTTTT. Protein: CASSLTGTGAGELFF. The variable domain in full, completed from reference TRBV11-3 and TRBJ2-2, reads EAGVVQSPRYKIIEKKQPVAFWCNPISGHNTLYWYLQNLGQGPELLIRYENEEAVDDSQLPKDRFSAERLKGVDSTLKIQPAELGDSAVYLCASSLTGTGAGELFFGEGSRLTVL.

This sequence joins TRBV2 and TRBJ2-1; TRBD2 matches at 7 bases. This CDR3 comprises 16 residues. Unmatched junction bases numbered 14, after V lost 8 bases and J lost 4 bases. CDR1 SNHLY and CDR2 FYNNEI come from the germline V gene. The CDR3 sequence: CASADWAGDPYNEQFF. DNA of the CDR3: TGTGCCAGCGCGGACTGGGCGGGGGACCCTTACAATGAGCAGTTCTTC.

CDR3 region: CASSVAGVGSYEQYF. The DNA for the CDR3 is TGTGCCAGCAGCGTAGCAGGGGTGGGGTCCTACGAGCAGTACTTC. The V call is TRBV9, the J call TRBJ2-7; weak D call: TRBD1 (6 bases). The CDR3 has 15 amino acids. Germline V CDR1 and CDR2: SGDLS, YYNGEE. Trimming stripped 0 bases from V and 1 base from J, with 11 bases between.

V usage is TRBV27 and J usage is TRBJ1-6; D not resolved. V lost 3 bases and J lost 7, with 10 bases in between. This CDR3 spans 14 amino acids. The germline gives CDR1 MNHEY, CDR2 SMNVEV (reference sequence). This chain's CDR3 is CASSLWAGNSPLHF. CDR3 bases: TGTGCCAGCAGTTTGTGGGCTGGGAATTCACCCCTCCACTTT.